This section outlines one TCR beta chain sequence together with its context. What it binds is not known. The data are from a study of T cells after yellow fever vaccination. General study results and limits: Most primary-vaccination clones recurred post-booster (about 96% CD4, 88% CD8). The study found a weaker secondary response that peaked faster, day 5 versus 15. It was a small share of clonotypes that appeared in both CD4 and CD8 compartments.

TCRdb ran MiXCR on the 5' RACE reads and lists one entry per CDR3 protein. The sample shows some 320,000 distinct CDR3 sequences, roughly 9% of them seen only once. The sample in question was CD4+ T cells sorted from PBMCs, obtained 5 days after the yellow fever booster vaccination. The sequence was collected from a man between 18 and 35 years old who received the YFV17D yellow fever vaccine.

CDR3 coding DNA: TGCGCCAGCAGCTCACAACCAGCGGACAGTAATTCACCCCTCCACTTT. This encodes CASSSQPADSNSPLHF. This chain links TRBV5-1 with TRBJ1-6; D may be TRBD1 (6 bases). The CDR3 consists of 16 residues. Trimming stripped 3 bases from V and 6 bases from J, with 16 bases between. Germline loops: CDR1 SGHRS, CDR2 YFSETQ. The full variable domain, rest sourced from reference TRBV5-1 and TRBJ1-6, is KAGVTQTPRYLIKTRGQQVTLSCSPISGHRSVSWYQQTPGQGLQFLFEYFSETQRNKGNFPGRFSGRQFSNSRSEMNVSTLELGDSALYLCASSSQPADSNSPLHFGNGTRLTVT.